One T cell receptor (beta chain) is described in this entry. This sample was taken from a study of blood T cell repertoires in COVID-19. In assigning cohorts, the study relied on participant-reported clinical history. The CDR3 contains 15 residues. The trim removed 0 bases at V and 5 bases at J, leaving 4 bases unmatched. Germline V gene data show CDR1 as SGHRS and CDR2 as YFSETQ. Sequencing used immunoSEQ multiplex PCR; TCRdb keeps in-frame clones, though not all of them. The sample has a few hundred thousand clones; 80% to 90% are singletons. The TCR was taken from a man younger than 45 in a cohort exposed to, infected with or recovered from COVID-19 (not recorded which). The sample consisted of PBMCs or T cells enriched from blood (not recorded which). The chain employs TRBV5-1 and TRBJ2-5; 10 bases line up with TRBD1. In DNA, the CDR3 is TGCGCCAGCAGCTTGGAGGGACAGGGGACGGAGACCCAGTACTTC. Translation gives CASSLEGQGTETQYF.